A selection of T cell receptor beta chains follows, all from one sample in a study of cytomegalovirus exposure and HLA in healthy donors. Profiled with immunoSEQ multiplex PCR; TCRdb holds only in-frame clones, not every one. The sample contains about 150,000 clones, around 73% of which appear only once. Sequencing was performed on PBMCs. The receptors derive from a male donor in good health and CMV-seronegative. The CDR3 runs from the conserved cysteine through the conserved F or W. The D gene is left open where the match is weak. Only part of the rows carry a size: once, few, many, or a class if the clone is expanded.

D,size,J,V,CDR3,DNA
NA,NA,TRBJ1-1,TRBV5-1,CASSLGLQASATEAFF,TGCGCCAGCAGCTTGGGATTACAGGCCTCGGCTACTGAAGCTTTCTTT
TRBD2,few,TRBJ2-2,TRBV11-3,CASSSGFGELFF,TGTGCCAGCTCTAGCGGGTTCGGGGAGCTGTTTTTT
NA,medium-sized,TRBJ1-6,TRBV7-6,CASSLDPRGNSPLHF,TGTGCCAGCAGCTTAGATCCCAGGGGTAATTCACCCCTCCACTTT
NA,NA,TRBJ2-7,TRBV6-5,CASSYSGSYEQYF,TGTGCCAGCAGTTACAGCGGTTCCTACGAGCAGTACTTC
NA,NA,TRBJ2-7,TRBV5-1,CASSLGRGSIYEQYF,TGCGCCAGCAGCTTGGGCAGGGGTAGCATCTACGAGCAGTACTTC
NA,NA,TRBJ1-5,TRBV7-6,CASSLQAGNQPQHF,TGTGCCAGCAGCTTGCAGGCTGGCAATCAGCCCCAGCATTTT
TRBD1,NA,TRBJ2-7,TRBV5-8,CASSAGTVTYEQYF,TGTGCCAGCAGCGCCGGGACAGTGACCTACGAGCAGTACTTC
NA,NA,TRBJ2-2,TRBV19,CASSIGRVTGELFF,TGTGCCAGTAGTATTGGCAGGGTCACCGGGGAGCTGTTTTTT
NA,NA,TRBJ2-3,TRBV9,CASSVKDTQYF,TGTGCCAGCAGCGTTAAAGATACGCAGTATTTT
TRBD1,NA,TRBJ1-2,TRBV7-9,CASSASGQDYGYTF,TGTGCCAGCAGCGCCAGTGGACAGGACTATGGCTACACCTTC
NA,few,TRBJ1-3,TRBV20-1,CSALLGNTIYF,TGCAGTGCTCTCCTTGGAAACACCATATATTTT
NA,NA,TRBJ2-1,TRBV5-8,CASSRTADSSSYNEQFF,TGTGCCAGCAGCCGGACCGCGGACAGTAGCTCCTACAATGAGCAGTTCTTC
TRBD2,NA,TRBJ2-7,TRBV10-2,CASSTGLANYEQYF,TGCGCCAGCAGTACGGGACTAGCAAATTACGAGCAGTACTTC
NA,NA,TRBJ1-2,TRBV9,CASSVAWRDGGYGYTF,TGTGCCAGCAGCGTAGCCTGGAGGGACGGGGGCTATGGCTACACCTTC